These T cell receptor beta chains were read from a single sample in a study of vaccination effects on CD4 cells after COVID-19. Assay: immunoSEQ multiplex PCR; the TCRdb copy retains only in-frame clones and omits some. Altogether about 51,000 clones are present, 74% being singletons, with the ten largest covering roughly 8.7%. Which antigens these TCRs recognize remains unknown. The input for sequencing was CD4+ T cells from PBMCs cultured without peptide, taken before COVID-19 vaccination. The origin of the receptors is a human donor who had a prior SARS-CoV-2 infection. Each CDR3 is given with its conserved first and last residue.

j_call v_call cdr3_aa
TRBJ2-1 TRBV20-1 CSASRVNEQFF
TRBJ1-2 TRBV7-2 CASSLVHYGYTF
TRBJ1-2 TRBV6-6 CASRRQGVYGYTF
TRBJ2-7 TRBV7-9 CASSLVGGGDEQYF
TRBJ1-6 TRBV4-3 CASSRLPGQGSPLHF
TRBJ1-3 TRBV7-2 CASSPTLSGNTIYF
TRBJ2-3 TRBV5-1 CASSLGVRLASDTQYF
TRBJ2-1 TRBV6-6 CASRQRGPTYNEQFF
TRBJ2-3 TRBV4-3 CASSHVAGGTDTQYF
TRBJ1-2 TRBV7-2 CASSLGFLRYGYTF
TRBJ1-1 TRBV27 CASSYRGSREAFF
TRBJ2-7 TRBV3-1/TRBV3-2 CASSQDLVGSREQYF
TRBJ1-6 TRBV6-4 CASSSSQDSPLHF
TRBJ2-5 TRBV5-5 CASSLAPVGETQYF
TRBJ2-7 TRBV6-5 CASRTSGSYEQYF
TRBJ1-6 TRBV5-1 CASSTQTGVNSPLHF
TRBJ2-3 TRBV5-1 CASSYGGLTAGTDTQYF
TRBJ2-1 TRBV5-4 CASSHGVPDYNEQFF
TRBJ2-7 TRBV6-5 CASSPRRNSYEQYF
TRBJ1-6 TRBV10-2 CASSYRGGQGVPLHF
TRBJ1-1 TRBV19 CASSILPGQGAGAEAFF
TRBJ2-3 TRBV11-3 CASRLAGGTDTQYF
TRBJ2-2 TRBV19 CASTGWGQGARRGTGELFF
TRBJ1-1 TRBV7-8 CASSVLASGTEAFF
TRBJ1-5 TRBV6-5 CASSLDRGDSQPQHF
TRBJ2-7 TRBV27 CASSLQAGLYYEQYF
TRBJ2-1 TRBV5-1 CASRAGGRIYNEQFF
TRBJ2-5 TRBV20-1 CSATHGETQYF
TRBJ2-7 TRBV20-1 CSARGFYEQYF
TRBJ2-2 TRBV5-4 CASRNRRAGGTGELFF
TRBJ1-1 TRBV7-9 CASSLDVSAREAFF
TRBJ1-2 TRBV28 CASSSTGSNYGYTF
TRBJ1-2 TRBV4-2 CASSPDRNYGYTF
TRBJ2-3 TRBV18 CASSPLTSGLADTQYF
TRBJ1-2 TRBV6-5 CASGSDLNYGYTF
TRBJ2-3 TRBV14 CASSLYLNAQYF
TRBJ2-5 TRBV13 CASVRRGDRQETQYF
TRBJ1-3 TRBV5-1 CASSGTDLDTIYF
TRBJ2-5 TRBV2 CASSTGRETQYF
TRBJ2-3 TRBV6-4 CASRGGGLAGGKRTDTQYF
TRBJ2-7 TRBV6-2/TRBV6-3 CASSGLAGGPGEQYF
TRBJ2-7 TRBV7-8 CASSPYAYEQYF
TRBJ2-2 TRBV5-1 CASSSQGYTGELFF
TRBJ1-4 TRBV19 CASSIDWIPGTKLFF
TRBJ1-6 TRBV28 CASSGVDNSPLHF
TRBJ2-7 TRBV5-1 CASSLLPTNNEQYF
TRBJ1-2 TRBV9 CASSPGPYGYTF
TRBJ1-6 TRBV7-2 CASSLRSRADNSPLHF
TRBJ1-3 TRBV7-2 CASSTQGAYGNTIYF
TRBJ1-1 TRBV6-5 CASRLPNTEAFF
TRBJ2-3 TRBV7-3 CASSLTRADTQYF
TRBJ2-1 TRBV27 CASSLLSAGSYNEQFF
TRBJ2-3 TRBV19 CATSAGDTQYF